The clone carrying this TCR beta chain has a single count. Its antigen is not known. These data come from a study of shared clonotypes between healthy human individuals. The authors' processing: ImmunoSEQ output lacked quality scores and full-length reads, limiting matched filtering. Sequenced by immunoSEQ multiplex PCR; TCRdb stores in-frame clones only, minus some. D and trimming were read from the DNA, whereas the V and J calls and clone size are those reported in that table. The table shows 1.4 million or so clones, with approximately 98.5% occurring only once. Points from the study as a whole: The diversity represented, both genetic and in exposure history, was limited by few donors.

V trimming: 0 bases; J trimming: 4 bases; junction bases outside the gene matches: 5. CDR3 length: 16 amino acids. Germline V lookup: CDR1 SGDLS, CDR2 YYNGEE. Sequencing was done on a sample of naive CD4+ T cells sorted from blood. Subset noted: CD45RA+ positively selected. This TCR was sampled from a man between 25 and 39 years old in good health. This chain joins TRBV9 and TRBJ2-2; 8 bases are shared with TRBD2. In DNA form, the CDR3 reads TGTGCCAGCAGCGTAGGAGCGGGGGCAGTCACCGGGGAGCTGTTTTTT. Translated, it gives CASSVGAGAVTGELFF. Full variable domain (remainder filled in from reference TRBV9 and TRBJ2-2): DSGVTQTPKHLITATGQRVTLRCSPRSGDLSVYWYQQSLDQGLQFLIQYYNGEERAKGNILERFSAQQFPDLHSELNLSSLELGDSALYFCASSVGAGAVTGELFFGEGSRLTVL.